These T cell receptor beta chains were read from a single sample in a study of cytomegalovirus exposure and HLA in healthy donors. Data came from immunoSEQ multiplex PCR; TCRdb stores just in-frame clones and leaves some out. The sample consists of about 52,000 clones, approximately 77% of them appearing once. The sample consisted of PBMCs. The source of these receptors is a woman in her fifties or sixties in good health and CMV-seronegative. CDR3s include the opening cysteine and the closing phenylalanine or tryptophan. The D gene is left open where the match is weak. Size is stated for part of the rows, as once, few or many counts, or as a class when the clone is expanded.

size	V	J	D	DNA	CDR3
few	TRBV11-1	TRBJ2-3	TRBD1	TGTGCCAGCAGCATCGGACAGGGTAGCACAGATACGCAGTATTTT	CASSIGQGSTDTQYF
few	TRBV7-2	TRBJ2-4	.	TGTGCCAGCAGCCACGCGGGGTTGGGAAACATTCAGTACTTC	CASSHAGLGNIQYF
.	TRBV5-8	TRBJ2-5	.	TGTGCCAGCAGCTTCAGGGCAGAGACCCAGTACTTC	CASSFRAETQYF
.	TRBV7-6	TRBJ2-3	.	TGTGCCAGCAAGGCGGGGGCCGCCACAGATACGCAGTATTTT	CASKAGAATDTQYF
.	TRBV14	TRBJ2-2	.	TGTGCCAGCAGCCAAGACCCAGGGCTCACCGGGGAGCTGTTTTTT	CASSQDPGLTGELFF
.	TRBV7-2	TRBJ1-1	.	TGTGCCAGCAGCATCCAGGGTGAAACTGAAGCTTTCTTT	CASSIQGETEAFF
.	TRBV6-6	TRBJ2-3	TRBD2	TGTGCCAGCAGCACGGGACTAGCGGGCACAGATACGCAGTATTTT	CASSTGLAGTDTQYF
.	TRBV18	TRBJ1-1	.	TGTGCCAGCTCACCAGCTCAGGGGCAAGAAGCTTTCTTT	CASSPAQGQEAFF
.	TRBV5-4	TRBJ2-3	.	TGTGCCAGCAGCTTGGGAGGGACACGCACAGATACGCAGTATTTT	CASSLGGTRTDTQYF
few	TRBV6-4	TRBJ1-5	.	TGTGCCAGCAGTGTGTCGACAGAGTATCAGCCCCAGCATTTT	CASSVSTEYQPQHF
.	TRBV28	TRBJ1-1	.	TGTGCCAGCAGTTTTATCTCAGCGGGAGGCACTGAAGCTTTCTTT	CASSFISAGGTEAFF
.	TRBV7-9	TRBJ2-1	TRBD2	TGTGCCAGCAGCTTTGGGACTAGCGGGAGATCCAATGAGCAGTTCTTC	CASSFGTSGRSNEQFF
.	TRBV5-4	TRBJ1-2	.	TGTGCCAGCAGCTTGGGGGCGGTTCAGGGCGTTGGCTACACCTTC	CASSLGAVQGVGYTF
.	TRBV10-3	TRBJ1-2	.	TGTGCCATCACCGTGACGGGGAGTTCTAACGGCTACACCTTC	CAITVTGSSNGYTF
.	TRBV5-1	TRBJ1-2	TRBD1	TGCGCCAGCAGCCGACAGGGGAACTATGGCTACACCTTC	CASSRQGNYGYTF
.	TRBV6-6	TRBJ1-4	.	TGTGCCAGCAGGGACGGCGGGGAAAAACTGTTTTTT	CASRDGGEKLFF
.	TRBV27	TRBJ2-3	TRBD2	TGTGCCAGCAGTTTAGGTGGCGGGGGGTGGGGAGATACGCAGTATTTT	CASSLGGGGWGDTQYF
.	TRBV6-1	TRBJ2-7	.	TGTGCCAGCAGTGAAGTAATGGGACTCCACACCTCCTACGAGCAGTACTTC	CASSEVMGLHTSYEQYF
.	TRBV6-1	TRBJ1-1	.	TGTGCCAGCACTCCCCGGAGGAACACTGAAGCTTTCTTT	CASTPRRNTEAFF
.	TRBV6-6	TRBJ1-5	.	TGTGCCGCGGGAGGTGATCAGCCCCAGCATTTT	CAAGGDQPQHF
.	TRBV4-2	TRBJ2-3	TRBD2	TGTGCCAGCAGCCAAGGAGCGGGGGATACAGATACGCAGTATTTT	CASSQGAGDTDTQYF
.	TRBV19	TRBJ1-1	.	TGTGCCAGTAGTATGAGGGTACGCGCTGAAGCTTTCTTT	CASSMRVRAEAFF
.	TRBV7-2	TRBJ2-3	TRBD2	TGTGCCAGCAGTTCGACTAGCGGGGGTTCCAATACGCAGTATTTT	CASSSTSGGSNTQYF